The rows below give T cell receptor beta chains drawn from one sample of a study of T cells in Graves' hyperthyroidism and ophthalmopathy. TCRdb re-analysed the multiplex PCR reads in MiXCR, keeping a single row per CDR3 protein. The sample gives under 350,000 distinct CDR3 sequences, around a sixth of which show up once; about 53% is in the top ten. The source material was blood. These receptors were collected from a woman between 50 and 59 years old with Graves' hyperthyroidism. Both conserved end residues are part of each CDR3. D genes are given only for firm matches. Some rows mark clone size as missing; the rest say once, few, many or name a class of expanded clone.

abundance: NA; j_gene: TRBJ2-1; len: 18; d_gene: TRBD2; v_gene: TRBV10-2; CDR3aa: CASGRSGALAELYNEQFF; CDR3nt: TGCGCCAGCGGGAGAAGCGGCGCGCTAGCGGAACTCTACAATGAGCAGTTCTTC
abundance: many; j_gene: TRBJ1-1; len: 10; d_gene: NA; v_gene: TRBV2; CDR3aa: CAIKHSEAFF; CDR3nt: TGTGCCATAAAGCACAGTGAAGCTTTCTTT
abundance: few; j_gene: TRBJ2-2; len: 14; d_gene: NA; v_gene: TRBV9; CDR3aa: CASSVNGDTGELFF; CDR3nt: TGTGCCAGCAGCGTTAACGGAGACACCGGGGAGCTGTTTTTT
abundance: many; j_gene: TRBJ1-1; len: 16; d_gene: NA; v_gene: TRBV7-8; CDR3aa: CASSLLRVTGDTEAFF; CDR3nt: TGTGCCAGCAGCTTATTACGGGTGACTGGGGACACTGAAGCTTTCTTT
abundance: NA; j_gene: TRBJ1-1; len: 12; d_gene: NA; v_gene: TRBV12-3/TRBV12-4; CDR3aa: CASRQQGTEAFF; CDR3nt: TGTGCCAGCAGGCAACAGGGCACTGAAGCTTTCTTT
abundance: few; j_gene: TRBJ1-2; len: 14; d_gene: NA; v_gene: TRBV25-1; CDR3aa: CASSYGGTNYGYTF; CDR3nt: TGTGCCAGCAGTTACGGGGGAACTAACTATGGCTACACCTTC
abundance: few; j_gene: TRBJ2-1; len: 16; d_gene: TRBD2; v_gene: TRBV7-8; CDR3aa: CASSLSVAGAYNEQFF; CDR3nt: TGTGCCAGCAGCCTTTCGGTAGCGGGCGCTTACAATGAGCAGTTCTTC
abundance: NA; j_gene: TRBJ2-3; len: 18; d_gene: TRBD2; v_gene: TRBV7-9; CDR3aa: CASSGIGTSGESTDTQYF; CDR3nt: TGTGCCAGCAGCGGAATCGGGACTAGCGGGGAAAGCACAGATACGCAGTATTTT
abundance: few; j_gene: TRBJ1-1; len: 13; d_gene: NA; v_gene: TRBV29-1; CDR3aa: CSGLQLMNTEAFF; CDR3nt: TGCAGCGGCCTACAGCTTATGAACACTGAAGCTTTCTTT
abundance: many; j_gene: TRBJ2-5; len: 16; d_gene: NA; v_gene: TRBV15; CDR3aa: CATSSPIGDAKETQYF; CDR3nt: TGTGCCACCAGCAGCCCGATCGGGGACGCGAAAGAGACCCAGTACTTC
abundance: NA; j_gene: TRBJ2-5; len: 13; d_gene: NA; v_gene: TRBV12-3/TRBV12-4; CDR3aa: CASRMLVGETQYF; CDR3nt: TGTGCCAGCAGGATGCTAGTAGGCGAGACCCAGTACTTC
abundance: NA; j_gene: TRBJ1-5; len: 19; d_gene: TRBD1; v_gene: TRBV27; CDR3aa: CASSFSGDRGPNSNQPQHF; CDR3nt: TGTGCCAGCAGTTTCTCGGGGGACAGGGGGCCGAATAGCAATCAGCCCCAGCATTTT
abundance: many; j_gene: TRBJ2-7; len: 16; d_gene: NA; v_gene: TRBV20-1; CDR3aa: CSAGISGLSISWEQYF; CDR3nt: TGCAGTGCTGGTATTTCGGGACTTAGCATTTCTTGGGAGCAGTACTTC
abundance: NA; j_gene: TRBJ1-5; len: 12; d_gene: NA; v_gene: TRBV2; CDR3aa: CASGGGSQPQHF; CDR3nt: TGTGCCAGCGGCGGGGGGTCTCAGCCCCAGCATTTT
abundance: NA; j_gene: TRBJ2-3; len: 16; d_gene: NA; v_gene: TRBV9; CDR3aa: CASSVGAGHSTDTQYF; CDR3nt: TGTGCCAGCAGCGTAGGAGCGGGACATAGCACAGATACGCAGTATTTT
abundance: many; j_gene: TRBJ2-1; len: 17; d_gene: NA; v_gene: TRBV3-1; CDR3aa: CASSLDPGTALYNEQFF; CDR3nt: TGTGCCAGCAGCCTTGACCCCGGGACGGCCCTCTACAATGAGCAGTTCTTC
abundance: few; j_gene: TRBJ2-7; len: 12; d_gene: NA; v_gene: TRBV25-1; CDR3aa: CASSRAAYEQYF; CDR3nt: TGTGCCAGCAGCCGAGCAGCGTACGAGCAGTACTTC
abundance: NA; j_gene: TRBJ1-1; len: 18; d_gene: TRBD1; v_gene: TRBV5-6; CDR3aa: CASSFDTLTGGLNTEAFF; CDR3nt: TGTGCCAGCAGCTTCGATACCTTGACAGGGGGTTTAAACACTGAAGCTTTCTTT
abundance: few; j_gene: TRBJ2-7; len: 17; d_gene: TRBD2; v_gene: TRBV6-1; CDR3aa: CASTPRGTTSASYEQYF; CDR3nt: TGTGCCAGCACCCCCCGGGGTACGACTAGCGCTTCCTACGAGCAGTACTTC
abundance: NA; j_gene: TRBJ2-3; len: 15; d_gene: NA; v_gene: TRBV7-2; CDR3aa: CASSFRGMATDTQYF; CDR3nt: TGTGCCAGCAGCTTCCGCGGGATGGCGACAGATACGCAGTATTTT
abundance: NA; j_gene: TRBJ2-3; len: 15; d_gene: NA; v_gene: TRBV7-2; CDR3aa: CASSLINLSTDTQYF; CDR3nt: TGTGCCAGCAGCCTCATAAATCTTAGCACAGATACGCAGTATTTT
abundance: many; j_gene: TRBJ2-5; len: 12; d_gene: NA; v_gene: TRBV12-5; CDR3aa: CASGLGRETQYF; CDR3nt: TGTGCTAGTGGTTTGGGACGCGAGACCCAGTACTTC
abundance: many; j_gene: TRBJ2-7; len: 14; d_gene: NA; v_gene: TRBV28; CDR3aa: CASSVPGVTYEQYF; CDR3nt: TGTGCCAGCAGTGTCCCAGGGGTAACCTACGAGCAGTACTTC
abundance: few; j_gene: TRBJ2-5; len: 17; d_gene: TRBD2; v_gene: TRBV25-1; CDR3aa: CASSEGATSGTQETQYF; CDR3nt: TGTGCCAGCAGTGAGGGGGCGACTAGCGGGACTCAAGAGACCCAGTACTTC
abundance: few; j_gene: TRBJ2-4; len: 13; d_gene: NA; v_gene: TRBV5-5; CDR3aa: CASSEVTKNIQYF; CDR3nt: TGTGCCAGCAGCGAGGTTACAAAAAACATTCAGTACTTC
abundance: many; j_gene: TRBJ2-5; len: 15; d_gene: NA; v_gene: TRBV11-3; CDR3aa: CASSLGYRAQETQYF; CDR3nt: TGTGCCAGCAGCTTAGGGTACAGGGCCCAAGAGACCCAGTACTTC
abundance: many; j_gene: TRBJ2-3; len: 13; d_gene: NA; v_gene: TRBV30; CDR3aa: CAWSGTLTDTQYF; CDR3nt: TGTGCCTGGAGTGGGACCCTCACAGATACGCAGTATTTT
abundance: many; j_gene: TRBJ2-5; len: 13; d_gene: TRBD1; v_gene: TRBV20-1; CDR3aa: CSALDRGRETQYF; CDR3nt: TGCAGTGCTCTGGACAGGGGTAGGGAGACCCAGTACTTC
abundance: many; j_gene: TRBJ1-1; len: 14; d_gene: TRBD1; v_gene: TRBV11-2; CDR3aa: CASSLNAGGTEAFF; CDR3nt: TGTGCCAGCAGCTTAAACGCAGGGGGCACTGAAGCTTTCTTT
abundance: many; j_gene: TRBJ1-2; len: 13; d_gene: NA; v_gene: TRBV27; CDR3aa: CASSPRDIPGYTF; CDR3nt: TGTGCCAGCAGTCCCCGGGACATTCCCGGCTACACCTTC
abundance: NA; j_gene: TRBJ2-1; len: 15; d_gene: NA; v_gene: TRBV12-3/TRBV12-4; CDR3aa: CASSLALSRGDEQFF; CDR3nt: TGTGCCAGCAGTTTAGCGCTATCCAGGGGTGATGAGCAGTTCTTC
abundance: few; j_gene: TRBJ1-2; len: 15; d_gene: NA; v_gene: TRBV2; CDR3aa: CASSVPGTGPYGYTF; CDR3nt: TGTGCCAGCAGTGTCCCAGGAACAGGGCCCTATGGCTACACCTTC
abundance: many; j_gene: TRBJ2-7; len: 15; d_gene: NA; v_gene: TRBV5-1; CDR3aa: CASSLASPTVYEQYF; CDR3nt: TGCGCCAGCAGCTTGGCGTCCCCGACGGTCTACGAGCAGTACTTC
abundance: few; j_gene: TRBJ2-7; len: 11; d_gene: TRBD2; v_gene: TRBV6-1; CDR3aa: CASLGGSEQYF; CDR3nt: TGTGCCAGCCTCGGCGGGAGCGAGCAGTACTTC
abundance: few; j_gene: TRBJ1-2; len: 13; d_gene: NA; v_gene: TRBV5-8; CDR3aa: CASSLDGRSGYTF; CDR3nt: TGTGCCAGCAGCTTGGATGGGAGAAGTGGCTACACCTTC
abundance: NA; j_gene: TRBJ2-3; len: 15; d_gene: TRBD2; v_gene: TRBV20-1; CDR3aa: CSATSLSGMADTQYF; CDR3nt: TGCAGTGCTACCAGCCTGAGCGGGATGGCAGATACGCAGTATTTT
abundance: NA; j_gene: TRBJ2-1; len: 15; d_gene: TRBD2; v_gene: TRBV20-1; CDR3aa: CSASRAGRGVNEQFF; CDR3nt: TGCAGTGCTTCCCGGGCGGGGCGGGGGGTGAATGAGCAGTTCTTC
abundance: NA; j_gene: TRBJ2-1; len: 15; d_gene: NA; v_gene: TRBV9; CDR3aa: CASSVVGSSYNEQFF; CDR3nt: TGTGCCAGCAGCGTGGTTGGGAGCTCCTACAATGAGCAGTTCTTC
abundance: many; j_gene: TRBJ2-7; len: 17; d_gene: NA; v_gene: TRBV5-1; CDR3aa: CASSPVAAGAPGYEQYF; CDR3nt: TGCGCCAGCAGCCCCGTCGCGGCGGGGGCGCCGGGGTACGAGCAGTACTTC
abundance: NA; j_gene: TRBJ1-2; len: 14; d_gene: NA; v_gene: TRBV9; CDR3aa: CASSVGDTNYGYTF; CDR3nt: TGTGCCAGCAGCGTAGGGGACACGAACTATGGCTACACCTTC
abundance: few; j_gene: TRBJ2-5; len: 17; d_gene: NA; v_gene: TRBV20-1; CDR3aa: CSARKGEFMGAQETQYF; CDR3nt: TGCAGTGCTAGAAAAGGGGAGTTTATGGGGGCCCAAGAGACCCAGTACTTC
abundance: NA; j_gene: TRBJ1-5; len: 14; d_gene: TRBD1; v_gene: TRBV27; CDR3aa: CASSFGTGDQPQHF; CDR3nt: TGTGCCAGCAGTTTTGGGACAGGGGACCAGCCCCAGCATTTT
abundance: many; j_gene: TRBJ2-1; len: 13; d_gene: TRBD2; v_gene: TRBV30; CDR3aa: CAWRVPGGGEQFF; CDR3nt: TGTGCCTGGAGGGTTCCCGGGGGGGGCGAGCAGTTCTTC
abundance: few; j_gene: TRBJ2-3; len: 17; d_gene: TRBD2; v_gene: TRBV9; CDR3aa: CASSVGQQRGVTDTQYF; CDR3nt: TGTGCCAGCAGCGTAGGTCAACAGCGGGGGGTAACAGATACGCAGTATTTT
abundance: few; j_gene: TRBJ1-2; len: 14; d_gene: TRBD1; v_gene: TRBV12-3/TRBV12-4; CDR3aa: CAGSIQGHGFGYTF; CDR3nt: TGTGCCGGCAGCATACAGGGGCACGGTTTTGGCTACACCTTC
abundance: NA; j_gene: TRBJ2-2; len: 18; d_gene: NA; v_gene: TRBV5-4; CDR3aa: CASSLATRRTANTGELFF; CDR3nt: TGTGCCAGCAGCTTGGCCACCCGTAGGACGGCAAACACCGGGGAGCTGTTTTTT
abundance: many; j_gene: TRBJ1-6; len: 17; d_gene: TRBD1; v_gene: TRBV20-1; CDR3aa: CSASSPGQGTLNSPLHF; CDR3nt: TGCAGTGCAAGCTCACCGGGACAGGGGACCCTTAATTCACCCCTCCACTTT
abundance: NA; j_gene: TRBJ2-1; len: 14; d_gene: NA; v_gene: TRBV7-3; CDR3aa: CASSPPGGKNEQFF; CDR3nt: TGTGCCAGCAGCCCCCCCGGCGGCAAAAATGAGCAGTTCTTC
abundance: many; j_gene: TRBJ2-1; len: 14; d_gene: TRBD2; v_gene: TRBV20-1; CDR3aa: CSAQGLAGIHEQFF; CDR3nt: TGCAGTGCTCAGGGACTAGCGGGGATCCATGAGCAGTTCTTC
abundance: NA; j_gene: TRBJ2-1; len: 13; d_gene: TRBD2; v_gene: TRBV30; CDR3aa: CAWRGGGAGEQFF; CDR3nt: TGTGCCTGGAGAGGCGGGGGGGCAGGGGAGCAGTTCTTC
abundance: few; j_gene: TRBJ2-5; len: 14; d_gene: NA; v_gene: TRBV12-3/TRBV12-4; CDR3aa: CASSFRGVQETQYF; CDR3nt: TGTGCCAGCAGTTTTCGCGGGGTTCAAGAGACCCAGTACTTC